The present T cell receptor beta chain was sequenced within a study of blood T cell repertoires in COVID-19. Study summary: Both acute and convalescent COVID-19 samples were obtained from the United States, Italy and Spain. Sources were T cells, B-cell-depleted T cells, or PBMCs; the material itself was cDNA or gDNA.

Original methodology: Counts of nucleated cells, estimated from reference gene primer amplification, were obtained. Clones were read by immunoSEQ multiplex PCR, and TCRdb kept only the in-frame ones, dropping some. That table furnishes V, J and clone size, whereas the DNA furnished D and trimming. In the table there are roughly 65,000 clones, 90% of which are singletons. CDR3 length equals 13 residues. Trimming cost V 10 bases and J 8 bases; bases outside gene matches: 9. The germline gives CDR1 LNHDA, CDR2 SQIVND (reference sequence). The receptor was derived from a man aged 60-69 years with acute or convalescent COVID-19. The sequenced material came from peripheral blood. The chain is built from TRBV19 and TRBJ1-4, with 8 bases matching TRBD1. The CDR3 sequence is CATSDREGEKLFF. CDR3 DNA: TGTGCCACTTCGGACAGGGAGGGGGAAAAACTGTTTTTT.